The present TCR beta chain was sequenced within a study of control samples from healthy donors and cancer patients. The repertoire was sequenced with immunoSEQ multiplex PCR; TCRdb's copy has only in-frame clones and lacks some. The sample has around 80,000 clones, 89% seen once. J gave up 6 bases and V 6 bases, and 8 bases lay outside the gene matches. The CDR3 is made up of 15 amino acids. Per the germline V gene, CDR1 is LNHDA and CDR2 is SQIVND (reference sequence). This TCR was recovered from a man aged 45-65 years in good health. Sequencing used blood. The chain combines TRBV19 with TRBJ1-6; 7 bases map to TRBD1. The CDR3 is CASRIRDSANSPLHF. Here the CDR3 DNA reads TGTGCCAGTAGAATCCGGGACAGCGCTAATTCACCCCTCCACTTT. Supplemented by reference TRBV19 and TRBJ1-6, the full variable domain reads DGGITQSPKYLFRKEGQNVTLSCEQNLNHDAMYWYRQDPGQGLRLIYYSQIVNDFQKGDIAEGYSVSREKKESFPLTVTSAQKNPTAFYLCASRIRDSANSPLHFGNGTRLTVT.